The T cell receptor beta chain under discussion was sequenced for a study of CD8 T cells in Susac syndrome. Findings and caveats of the study: The peak of CD8+ clonal expansion in Susac was seen in TEMRA cells and active patients.

In the case of this clonotype: Its antigen is undetermined.

Germline CDR1 is DFQATT and CDR2 is SNEGSKA (reference sequence). Trimming stripped 0 bases from V and 6 bases from J, with 12 bases between. CDR3 length equals 14 residues. Reverse transcription of about 0.5 to 1 ug RNA was carried out with random hexamers. TCRdb used MiXCR to reprocess the immunoSEQ multiplex PCR reads, holding one entry per CDR3 protein. The sample contains 95,000 to 150,000 distinct CDR3 sequences, about 95% of which appear only once. The source is a human donor with Susac syndrome. Sequenced: CD8+ T cells from PBMCs. The V call is TRBV20-1, the J call TRBJ2-1; no firm D call. The CDR3 is CSARDVKQPNEQFF. The DNA for the CDR3 is TGCAGTGCTAGAGATGTAAAACAACCCAATGAGCAGTTCTTC.